This TCR beta chain is drawn from a study of T-cell reconstitution after alpha-beta-depleted transplantation in children. Study-wide points: Counts and diversity of T cells one year after transplant came mostly from newly produced T cells. From surviving recipient T cells and thymic progenitors came the high day-60 TCRbeta diversity observed in some patients. Reported findings indicate that, about two months after transplant, alpha-beta T cells came from several hundred expanded clones, which were derived from non-depleted graft cells.

Researchers prepared the TCRbeta library using unique molecular identifiers, the study reports. TCRdb re-called the PCR reads through MiXCR, storing one row per CDR3 protein. Of about a million distinct CDR3 sequences listed, around 30% are singletons. For this clonotype: The antigen remains unidentified.

Deletions cut 1 base from V and 1 base from J, with 11 bases between. Per the germline V gene, CDR1 is SGHRS and CDR2 is YFSETQ. The CDR3 contains 15 residues. The source was PBMCs, mostly from graft donor cells, collected 360 days after TCRalphabeta/CD19-depleted stem cell transplant. The origin of this receptor is a boy under two years old who had a stem cell transplant for SCID, so the T cells may come from the graft donor. This chain links TRBV5-1 with TRBJ1-1; D is unresolved. This CDR3 reads CASSLRCRANTEAFF. DNA of the CDR3: TGCGCCAGCAGCTTGCGATGTAGGGCGAACACTGAAGCTTTCTTT. The variable domain in full, completed from reference TRBV5-1 and TRBJ1-1, reads KAGVTQTPRYLIKTRGQQVTLSCSPISGHRSVSWYQQTPGQGLQFLFEYFSETQRNKGNFPGRFSGRQFSNSRSEMNVSTLELGDSALYLCASSLRCRANTEAFFGQGTRLTVV.